This T cell receptor (beta chain) was found in a study of cytomegalovirus exposure and HLA in healthy donors. Study results and limitations: It was reported in a later analysis that an Asian-associated ancestry cluster showed fewer N-insertions than the approximately 670-donor mean. Indistinguishable V segments, including TRBV6-2 and TRBV6-3, were excluded. The authors later found TCR association rates varying by HLA locus, with DRB1 most and HLA-C fewest.

Germline lookup yields CDR1 LNHNV and CDR2 YYDKDF (reference sequence). This CDR3 has 16 amino acids. The V gene lost 0 bases and the J gene lost 0 bases, with 12 bases spanning the gap. The PCR employed 60 Vbeta primers together with 13 Jbeta primers. Measured with immunoSEQ multiplex PCR; TCRdb has only the in-frame clones, and not every one. Of about 200,000 clones listed, around 76% are singletons. Worth noting for this clone: Its antigen is currently unknown.

The TCR sequence derives from a middle-aged man in good health and CMV-seropositive. Material for sequencing was PBMCs. This rearrangement joins TRBV15 to TRBJ2-7, with D maybe TRBD2 (5 bases). The CDR3 nucleotides are TGTGCCACCAGCAGAGATTTAGGACTTAACTCCTACGAGCAGTACTTC. It is translated as CATSRDLGLNSYEQYF.